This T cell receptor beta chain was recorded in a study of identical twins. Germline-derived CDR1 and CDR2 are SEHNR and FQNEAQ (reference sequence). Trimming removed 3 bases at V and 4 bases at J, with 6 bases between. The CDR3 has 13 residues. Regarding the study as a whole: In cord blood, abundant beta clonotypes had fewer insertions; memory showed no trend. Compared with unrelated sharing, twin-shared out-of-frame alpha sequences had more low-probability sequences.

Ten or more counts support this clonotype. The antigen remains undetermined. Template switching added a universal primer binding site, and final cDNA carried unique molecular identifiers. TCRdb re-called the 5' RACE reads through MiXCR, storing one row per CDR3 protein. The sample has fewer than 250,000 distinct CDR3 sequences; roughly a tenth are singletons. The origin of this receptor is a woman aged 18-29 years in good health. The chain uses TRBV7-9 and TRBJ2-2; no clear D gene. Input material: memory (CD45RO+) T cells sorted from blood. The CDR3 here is CASSFDGTGELFF. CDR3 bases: TGTGCCAGCAGCTTTGACGGCACCGGGGAGCTGTTTTTT.